This TCR beta chain was identified in a study of PD-L1 blockade in urothelial cancer. Study-level points and caveats: In blood at 3 weeks, tumor-associated clones expanded more among patients with durable benefit.

PCRs each included synthetic TCR analog templates spiked in. TCRdb's table, derived via immunoSEQ multiplex PCR, lists solely in-frame clones and lacks some. The sample has roughly 60,000 clones, over 70% seen once. As for this clone: The antigen is not known.

The TCR sequence derives from a man in his 70s with urothelial cancer. Sequenced here: PBMCs, sampled around atezolizumab (anti-PD-L1) treatment.

The DNA of the CDR3 is TGTGCCAGCAGCTTAGATCCCGGACAGAACACTGAAGCTTTCTTT. It specifies CASSLDPGQNTEAFF. This rearrangement joins TRBV11-2 to TRBJ1-1; D possibly corresponds to TRBD1 (5 bases). In germline, CDR1 is SGHAT, CDR2 FQNNGV. The CDR3 totals 15 residues. V lost 0 bases to trimming and J lost 1 base, with 9 bases between them.